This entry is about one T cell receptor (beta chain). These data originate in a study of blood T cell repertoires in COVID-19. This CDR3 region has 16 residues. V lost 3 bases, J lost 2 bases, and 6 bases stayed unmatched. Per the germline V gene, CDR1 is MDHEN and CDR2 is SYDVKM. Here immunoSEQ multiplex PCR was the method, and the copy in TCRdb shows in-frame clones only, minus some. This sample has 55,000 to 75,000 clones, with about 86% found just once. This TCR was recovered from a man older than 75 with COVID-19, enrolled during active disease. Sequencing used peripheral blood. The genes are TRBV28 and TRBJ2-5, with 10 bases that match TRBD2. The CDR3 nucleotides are TGTGCCAGCAGTTTTCCCAGCGGGGGGGCGCAAGAGACCCAGTACTTC. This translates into CASSFPSGGAQETQYF.